This T cell receptor (beta chain) emerged from a study of monozygotic twins with inflammatory bowel disease. The RNA usage for each TCR library was approximately 3.5 ug of total RNA. UMIs containing a 6-nucleotide sample barcode were added via template switching. TCRdb re-called the 5' RACE reads, yielding one record per CDR3 amino acid sequence without DNA. The sample is made up of some 300,000 distinct CDR3 sequences, and the top ten hold 5.5% to 6.5% of it. Germline CDR1 is LGHNA and CDR2 is YSLEER. The CDR3 covers 15 residues. Investigators extracted total RNA from whole blood and did not sort T cells. Study observations and caveats: IBD patients carried less diverse TCRbeta repertoires (inverse Simpson) than healthy co-twins.

With regard to this clonotype: Antigen unknown.

The source of this sequence is a human donor with ulcerative colitis or Crohn's disease, or a healthy co-twin of an affected twin (not recorded which). The V gene is TRBV4-3, the J gene TRBJ1-5; the D call from TCRdb, TRBD1, cannot be confirmed without DNA. Source material: blood. The CDR3: CASSQDGDRGQPQHF.